A selection of T cell receptor beta chains follows, all from one sample in a study of blood T cells in healthy people across ages. TCRdb re-called the 5' RACE reads through MiXCR, storing one row per CDR3 protein. The top ten clones hold 25% to 35% of a sample with 800,000 to 900,000 distinct CDR3 sequences, approximately 59% of them seen once. The specimen sequenced was blood. The source of these receptors is a man younger than 45 in good health. CDR3s include the opening cysteine and the closing phenylalanine or tryptophan. A D gene is named only where the DNA matches it firmly. Expanded clones are given a class, and other clones once, few, many or no size at all.

>TRBJ2-4|NA|17|TRBV7-6|NA
CASSFGAQIIAKNIQYF
TGTGCCAGCAGCTTCGGGGCCCAGATCATAGCCAAAAACATTCAGTACTTC
>TRBJ2-3|TRBD2|17|TRBV20-1|NA
CSAAGTSGARVRDTQYF
TGCAGTGCCGCCGGGACTAGCGGGGCAAGGGTACGAGATACGCAGTATTTT
>TRBJ1-1|NA|14|TRBV6-5|NA
CASRDLTVNTEAFF
TGTGCCAGCCGCGACCTGACGGTGAACACTGAAGCTTTCTTT
>TRBJ2-7|TRBD2|14|TRBV5-1|many
CASSSGGALYEQYF
TGCGCCAGCAGCTCCGGGGGGGCCTTGTACGAGCAGTACTTC
>TRBJ1-5|NA|15|TRBV10-3|NA
CAIGPAGKSNQPQHF
TGTGCCATCGGTCCCGCAGGGAAGAGCAATCAGCCCCAGCATTTT
>TRBJ1-1|TRBD1|12|TRBV29-1|NA
CSGGQGGTEAFF
TGCAGCGGTGGACAGGGCGGCACTGAAGCTTTCTTT
>TRBJ2-3|TRBD2|15|TRBV28|NA
CATLSSGGGTDAQYF
TGTGCCACCCTGTCTAGCGGGGGGGGCACAGATGCGCAGTATTTT
>TRBJ2-4|NA|15|TRBV7-9|few
CASSPWDTAKNIQYF
TGTGCCAGCAGCCCATGGGACACGGCAAAAAACATTCAGTACTTC
>TRBJ1-2|TRBD1|15|TRBV9|NA
CASSDTPGQGDGYTF
TGTGCCAGCAGCGATACTCCGGGACAGGGAGATGGCTACACCTTC
>TRBJ1-5|NA|15|TRBV18|NA
CASSPPGNSNQPQHF
TGTGCCAGCTCACCGCCCGGAAATAGCAATCAGCCCCAGCATTTT
>TRBJ2-3|NA|14|TRBV12-3/TRBV12-4|once
CASSFRTSTDTQYF
TGTGCCAGCAGTTTCCGGACTAGCACAGATACGCAGTATTTT
>TRBJ1-2|TRBD1|15|TRBV18|few
CASSPARDRGLGYTF
TGTGCCAGCTCACCGGCTCGGGACAGGGGGCTGGGCTACACCTTC
>TRBJ2-5|TRBD2|18|TRBV20-1|NA
CSARGGGFTSGAQETQYF
TGCAGTGCTAGAGGAGGTGGTTTCACTAGCGGGGCCCAAGAGACCCAGTACTTC
>TRBJ2-3|NA|14|TRBV4-3|NA
CASSQSQGPHTQYF
TGCGCCAGCAGCCAAAGCCAGGGACCCCATACGCAGTATTTT
>TRBJ2-7|NA|15|TRBV15|NA
CATSRDPGKTYEQYF
TGTGCCACCAGCAGAGATCCCGGAAAGACCTACGAGCAGTACTTC
>TRBJ2-7|TRBD2|17|TRBV4-3|NA
CASSQDLLAAEMNEQYF
TGCGCCAGCAGCCAAGACTTACTAGCGGCAGAAATGAACGAGCAGTACTTC
>TRBJ2-1|NA|17|TRBV28|many
CASSSPEGRESYNEQFF
TGTGCCAGCAGTTCCCCGGAGGGCAGGGAGTCCTACAATGAGCAGTTCTTC
>TRBJ2-6|NA|15|TRBV15|NA
CATSRGAAGANVLTF
TGTGCCACCAGCAGAGGGGCTGCCGGGGCCAACGTCCTGACTTTC
>TRBJ2-3|TRBD2|17|TRBV28|NA
CASSIPGTSLRTDTQYF
TGTGCCAGCAGTATCCCCGGGACTAGCCTTCGAACAGATACGCAGTATTTT
>TRBJ2-3|TRBD2|18|TRBV4-3|NA
CASSQDNSGGWDTDTQYF
TGCGCCAGCAGCCAAGATAATAGCGGGGGGTGGGACACAGATACGCAGTATTTT
>TRBJ1-1|NA|12|TRBV7-8|NA
CASSQYRVEAFF
TGTGCCAGCAGCCAATACAGGGTTGAAGCTTTCTTT
>TRBJ2-7|NA|13|TRBV20-1|NA
CSARDFRVGEQYF
TGCAGTGCTAGAGATTTTCGGGTCGGGGAGCAGTACTTC
>TRBJ1-2|NA|13|TRBV29-1|few
CSAHPLGDYGYTF
TGCAGCGCCCACCCACTAGGGGACTATGGCTACACCTTC
>TRBJ2-5|NA|14|TRBV20-1|NA
CSARDGDRQETQYF
TGCAGTGCTAGAGACGGTGACCGCCAAGAGACCCAGTACTTC
>TRBJ1-2|NA|13|TRBV7-8|few
CASSPLGTYGYTF
TGTGCCAGCAGCCCCCTCGGAACCTATGGCTACACCTTC
>TRBJ2-7|NA|13|TRBV5-1|NA
CASSRVQDYEQYF
TGCGCCAGCAGTCGGGTCCAAGACTACGAGCAGTACTTC
>TRBJ1-2|TRBD1|15|TRBV3-1|few
CASSQDKGQGAGYTF
TGTGCCAGCAGCCAAGATAAGGGACAGGGGGCCGGCTACACCTTC
>TRBJ1-6|NA|16|TRBV7-9|NA
CASSPPEGRWNSPLHF
TGTGCCAGCAGCCCGCCCGAAGGCAGGTGGAATTCACCCCTCCACTTT
>TRBJ2-7|TRBD1|13|TRBV20-1|NA
CSALTGSSYEQYF
TGCAGTGCCCTGACAGGGAGCTCCTACGAGCAGTACTTC
>TRBJ2-1|NA|14|TRBV27|NA
CASRETEVDNEQFF
TGTGCCAGCAGGGAGACAGAGGTAGACAATGAGCAGTTCTTC
>TRBJ1-2|NA|16|TRBV15|NA
CATSGWVGHLSYGYTF
TGTGCCACCAGCGGATGGGTGGGACACCTTAGCTATGGCTACACCTTC
>TRBJ2-5|TRBD2|17|TRBV4-2|NA
CASSPGTQRGVQETQYF
TGTGCCAGCAGCCCAGGAACCCAGCGGGGGGTCCAAGAGACCCAGTACTTC
>TRBJ2-6|NA|15|TRBV7-2|few
CASSSRQDGANVLTF
TGTGCCAGCAGCTCCCGCCAGGATGGGGCCAACGTCCTGACTTTC
>TRBJ1-5|NA|13|TRBV6-5|NA
CASTGGQNQPQHF
TGTGCCAGCACCGGCGGGCAGAATCAGCCCCAGCATTTT
>TRBJ2-7|NA|13|TRBV29-1|NA
CSVVAGRAYEQYF
TGCAGCGTTGTTGCAGGTAGGGCCTACGAGCAGTACTTC
>TRBJ2-7|NA|15|TRBV4-3|NA
CASSLDTRYVYEQYF
TGCGCCAGCAGCCTCGATACGAGATACGTCTACGAGCAGTACTTC
>TRBJ2-7|TRBD2|14|TRBV5-6|few
CASSFGTSVNEQYF
TGTGCCAGCAGCTTCGGGACTAGCGTCAACGAGCAGTACTTC
>TRBJ1-5|TRBD1|15|TRBV28|NA
CASSLVDRVSQPQHF
TGTGCCAGCAGTTTAGTCGACAGGGTCAGTCAGCCCCAGCATTTT
>TRBJ2-3|TRBD1|15|TRBV15|NA
CATSSTDRDTDTQYF
TGTGCCACCAGCAGTACAGACAGGGACACAGATACGCAGTATTTT
>TRBJ2-2|NA|12|TRBV7-9|NA
CASSLFYGELFF
TGTGCCAGCAGCTTATTCTACGGGGAGCTGTTTTTT
>TRBJ2-1|NA|14|TRBV6-2/TRBV6-3|once
CASSYSGWKVEQFF
TGTGCCAGCAGTTACTCGGGGTGGAAGGTTGAGCAGTTCTTC
>TRBJ1-2|NA|12|TRBV3-1|few
CASSQDRWGYTF
TGTGCCAGCAGCCAAGATAGATGGGGCTACACCTTC
>TRBJ2-5|TRBD1|15|TRBV9|NA
CASKVGDRAEETQYF
TGTGCCAGCAAGGTGGGGGACAGGGCTGAGGAGACCCAGTACTTC
>TRBJ1-2|NA|13|TRBV27|NA
CASSLSIRSGYTF
TGTGCCAGCAGTTTATCGATAAGGAGTGGCTACACCTTC